This T cell receptor beta chain stems from a study of response to subunit inactivated influenza vaccine. Using its own MiXCR run on the RT-PCR reads, TCRdb lists one record per CDR3 protein. Here the sample spans around 490,000 distinct CDR3 sequences, 7.6% being singletons. Germline values: CDR1 SGHVS, CDR2 FQNEAQ. CDR3 size: 16 residues. With respect to this clonotype: The junction shows a germline mismatch at one end, possibly a read error.

This sample comprised PBMCs from blood, obtained roughly 24 months after vaccination. This TCR was recovered from a man aged 45 to 70 who received an inactivated influenza vaccine. The rearrangement joins TRBV7-8 to TRBJ2-1, with TRBD1 as a possible D gene (5 bases). The CDR3 coding sequence is TGTGCCAGCAGCTTAGGACAGATAAGCTCCTACAATGAGCATTTCTTC. Its translation is CASSLGQISSYNEHFF. Together with reference TRBV7-8 and TRBJ2-1, the CDR3 gives the full variable domain: GAGVSQSPRYKVAKRGQDVALRCDPISGHVSLFWYQQALGQGPEFLTYFQNEAQLDKSGLPSDRFFAERPEGSVSTLKIQRTQQEDSAVYLCASSLGQISSYNEHFFGPGTRLTVL.